This T cell receptor beta chain was identified in a study of technical replicates of blood from a few donors. Profiling relied on immunoSEQ multiplex PCR, and the TCRdb table lists in-frame clones only, not all of them. The sample yields 76,000 or so clones, 65% to 90% seen once. From germline, CDR1 is ENHRY and CDR2 SYGVKD. The V and J ends lost 7 bases and 2 bases respectively, with 14 bases between them. The CDR3 is 14 residues long. Material: PBMCs. This clonotype was obtained from a human donor in good health. Some clones in this sample may be carry-over from other donors' samples. The rearrangement uses TRBV10-3 and TRBJ2-5; the D gene is possibly TRBD2 (5 bases). This CDR3 reads CAITDGLLQETQYF. The CDR3 DNA is TGTGCCATCACCGACGGACTCTTGCAAGAGACCCAGTACTTC.